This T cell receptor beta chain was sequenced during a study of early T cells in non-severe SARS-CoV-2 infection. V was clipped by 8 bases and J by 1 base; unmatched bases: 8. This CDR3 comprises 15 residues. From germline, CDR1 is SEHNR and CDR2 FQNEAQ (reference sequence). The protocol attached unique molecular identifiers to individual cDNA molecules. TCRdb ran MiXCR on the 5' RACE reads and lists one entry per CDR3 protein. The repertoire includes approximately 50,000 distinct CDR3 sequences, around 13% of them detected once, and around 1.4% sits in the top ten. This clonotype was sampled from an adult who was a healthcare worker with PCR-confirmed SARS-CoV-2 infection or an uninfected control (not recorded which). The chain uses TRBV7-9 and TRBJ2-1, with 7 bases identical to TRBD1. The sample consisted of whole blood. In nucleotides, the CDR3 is TGTGCCAGCTTGGGGACAGCCACGTCCTACAATGAGCAGTTCTTC. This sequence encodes CASLGTATSYNEQFF.